The 2 T cell receptor beta chains reported below all come from one sample, sequenced in a study of OX40 agonist ivuxolimab in advanced cancers. Some clones are missing from TCRdb's copy, which holds only in-frame ones; the method was immunoSEQ multiplex PCR. The sample contains 98,000 or so clones, roughly 87% of which appear only once. The sample here was CD4+ or CD8+ T cells sorted from blood, taken in a trial of the OX40 agonist ivuxolimab. The receptors stem from an adult with an advanced solid tumor such as melanoma, head and neck, liver or kidney cancer.

V is TRBV19 and J is TRBJ2-5; 9 nucleotides agree with TRBD2. This CDR3 is built from 14 residues. Trimming took 6 bases from V and 2 from J; bases not matched to a gene: 4. Germline V gene data show CDR1 as LNHDA and CDR2 as SQIVND (reference sequence). This chain's CDR3 is CASSLAGSQETQYF. CDR3 nucleotides: TGTGCCAGTAGCCTAGCGGGGTCACAAGAGACCCAGTACTTC.

CDR3 DNA: TGTGCCATCCGACAGATCCCCGAGAAGGAGACCCAGTACTTC. Translating gives CAIRQIPEKETQYF. The chain joins TRBV6-1 to TRBJ2-5; possible D gene TRBD1, 5 bases. Germline lookup yields CDR1 MNHNS and CDR2 SASEGT. The CDR3 runs 14 residues. V was pared by 10 bases and J by 5 bases, with 20 bases between.